This TCR beta chain was recorded in a study of blood T cell repertoires in COVID-19. Germline V gives CDR1 MNHNS, CDR2 SASEGT. The CDR3 is 16 residues long. V was cut by 1 base and J by 4 bases, with 14 bases left in between. TCRdb keeps only in-frame clones here, not all; method: immunoSEQ multiplex PCR. The sample lists 400,000 to 450,000 clones; approximately 90% were seen once. The sequencing sample was made of PBMCs or T cells enriched from blood (not recorded which). The rearrangement joins TRBV6-1 to TRBJ2-1; maybe TRBD2 (5 bases). The clonotype comes from a man aged 30 to 39 who had recovered from COVID-19. CDR3 DNA sequence: TGTGCCAGCAGTGAAGGGTGGAGCGGACCATACAATGAGCAGTTCTTC. This sequence encodes CASSEGWSGPYNEQFF.